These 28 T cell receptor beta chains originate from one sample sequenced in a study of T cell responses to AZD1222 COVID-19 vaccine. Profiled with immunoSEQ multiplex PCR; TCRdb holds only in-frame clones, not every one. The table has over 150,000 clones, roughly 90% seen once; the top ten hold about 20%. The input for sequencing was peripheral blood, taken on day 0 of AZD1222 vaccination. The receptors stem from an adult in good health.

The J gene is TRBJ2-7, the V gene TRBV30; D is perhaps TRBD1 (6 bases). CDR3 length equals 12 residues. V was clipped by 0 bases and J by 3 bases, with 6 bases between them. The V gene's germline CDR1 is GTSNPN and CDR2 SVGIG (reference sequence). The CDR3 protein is CAWSVGGYEQYF. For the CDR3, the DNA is TGTGCCTGGAGTGTAGGGGGCTACGAGCAGTACTTC.

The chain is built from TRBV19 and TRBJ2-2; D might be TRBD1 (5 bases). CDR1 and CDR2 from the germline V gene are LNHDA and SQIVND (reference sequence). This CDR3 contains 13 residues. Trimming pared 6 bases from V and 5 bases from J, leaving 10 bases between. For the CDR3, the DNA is TGTGCCAGTAGCCAACGACAGACCGGGGAGCTGTTTTTT. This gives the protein CASSQRQTGELFF.

CDR3 sequence (DNA): TGTGCCAGCAGCTTCGGGAGCGGGGGGGCAGATACGCAGTATTTT. This gives the protein CASSFGSGGADTQYF. This chain links TRBV3-1 (or the pseudogene TRBV3-2) with TRBJ2-3, with 10 nucleotides matching TRBD2. CDR1 is LGHDT, CDR2 YNNKEL, per germline (reference sequence). The CDR3 has 15 amino acids. The V and J ends lost 5 bases and 4 bases, in that order; junction bases with no gene match: 6.

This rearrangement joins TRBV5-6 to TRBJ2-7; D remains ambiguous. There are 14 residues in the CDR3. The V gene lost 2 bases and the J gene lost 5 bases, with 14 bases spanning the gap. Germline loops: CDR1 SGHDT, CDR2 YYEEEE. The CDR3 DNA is TGTGCCAGCAGCTTAGGGTGGGCCCGGGACGAGCAGTACTTC. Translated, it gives CASSLGWARDEQYF.

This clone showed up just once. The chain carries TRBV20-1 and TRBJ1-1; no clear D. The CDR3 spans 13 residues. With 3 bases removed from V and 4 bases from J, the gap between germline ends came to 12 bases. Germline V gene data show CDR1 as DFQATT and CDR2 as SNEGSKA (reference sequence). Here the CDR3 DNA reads TGCAGTGCTAGTTCGGGAGCGAGCACTGAAGCTTTCTTT. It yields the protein CSASSGASTEAFF.

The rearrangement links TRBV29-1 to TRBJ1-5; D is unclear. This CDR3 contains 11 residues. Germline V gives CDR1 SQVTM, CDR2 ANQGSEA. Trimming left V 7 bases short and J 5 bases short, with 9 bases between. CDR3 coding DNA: TGCAGCGCAGGAGACGATCAGCCCCAGCATTTT. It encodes CSAGDDQPQHF.

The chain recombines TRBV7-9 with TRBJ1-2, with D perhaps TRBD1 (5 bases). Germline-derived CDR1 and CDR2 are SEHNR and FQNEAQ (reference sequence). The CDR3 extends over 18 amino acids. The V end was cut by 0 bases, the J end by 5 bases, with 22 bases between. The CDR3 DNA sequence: TGTGCCAGCAGCTTAGCGCTGGGGGATTTTTCCCCTCGATATGGCTACACCTTC. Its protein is CASSLALGDFSPRYGYTF.

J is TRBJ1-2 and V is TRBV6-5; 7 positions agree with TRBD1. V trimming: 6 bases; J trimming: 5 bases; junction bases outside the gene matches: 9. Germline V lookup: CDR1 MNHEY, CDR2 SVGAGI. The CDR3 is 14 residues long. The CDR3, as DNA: TGTGCCAGCAGATCAATAGACAGGGAGTATGGCTACACCTTC. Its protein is CASRSIDREYGYTF.

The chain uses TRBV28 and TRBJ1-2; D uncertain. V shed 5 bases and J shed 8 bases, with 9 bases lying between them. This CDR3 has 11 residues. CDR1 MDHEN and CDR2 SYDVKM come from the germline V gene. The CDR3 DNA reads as TGTGCCAGCAGTGACCAGGAGGGCTACACCTTC. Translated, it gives CASSDQEGYTF.

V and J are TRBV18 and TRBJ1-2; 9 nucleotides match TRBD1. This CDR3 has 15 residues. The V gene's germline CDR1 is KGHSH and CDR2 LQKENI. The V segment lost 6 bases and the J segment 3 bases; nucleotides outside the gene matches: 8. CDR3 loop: CASSTGTGLDYGYTF. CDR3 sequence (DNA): TGTGCCAGCTCCACCGGGACAGGGCTTGACTATGGCTACACCTTC.

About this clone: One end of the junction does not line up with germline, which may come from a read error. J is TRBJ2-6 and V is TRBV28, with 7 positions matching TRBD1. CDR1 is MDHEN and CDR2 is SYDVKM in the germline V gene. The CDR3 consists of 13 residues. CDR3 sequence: CAGRGSGANVLTF. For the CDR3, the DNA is TGTGCCGGCAGGGGGAGCGGGGCCAACGTCCTGACTTTC.

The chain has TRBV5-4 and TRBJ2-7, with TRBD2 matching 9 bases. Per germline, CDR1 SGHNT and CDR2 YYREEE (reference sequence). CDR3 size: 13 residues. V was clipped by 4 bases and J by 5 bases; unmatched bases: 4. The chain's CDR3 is CASSKTSGDEQYF. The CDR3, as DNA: TGTGCCAGCAGCAAGACTAGCGGAGACGAGCAGTACTTC.

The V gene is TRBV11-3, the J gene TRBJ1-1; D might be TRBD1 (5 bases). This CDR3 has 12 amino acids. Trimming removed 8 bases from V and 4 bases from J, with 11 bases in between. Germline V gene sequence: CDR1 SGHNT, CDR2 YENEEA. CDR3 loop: CASAGGGTEAFF. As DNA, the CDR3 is TGTGCCAGCGCCGGGGGGGGCACTGAAGCTTTCTTT.

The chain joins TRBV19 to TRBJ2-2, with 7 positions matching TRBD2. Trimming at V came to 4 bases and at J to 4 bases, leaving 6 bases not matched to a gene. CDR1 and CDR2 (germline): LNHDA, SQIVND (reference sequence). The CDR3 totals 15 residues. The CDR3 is CASSKGGRITGELFF. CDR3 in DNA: TGTGCCAGTAGTAAGGGAGGGCGGATCACCGGGGAGCTGTTTTTT.

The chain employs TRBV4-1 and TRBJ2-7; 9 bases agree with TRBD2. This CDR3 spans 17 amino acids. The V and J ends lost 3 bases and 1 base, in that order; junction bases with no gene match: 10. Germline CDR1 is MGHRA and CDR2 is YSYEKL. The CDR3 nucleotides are TGCGCCAGCAGCCAGGAATTACTAGCGGGCCGATCCTACGAGCAGTACTTC. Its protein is CASSQELLAGRSYEQYF.

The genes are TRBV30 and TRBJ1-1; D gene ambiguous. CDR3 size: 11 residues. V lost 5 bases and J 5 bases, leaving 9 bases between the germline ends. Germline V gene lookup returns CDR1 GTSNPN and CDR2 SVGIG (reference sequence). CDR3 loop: CAWDVRTEAFF. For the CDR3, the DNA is TGTGCCTGGGATGTTCGGACTGAAGCTTTCTTT.

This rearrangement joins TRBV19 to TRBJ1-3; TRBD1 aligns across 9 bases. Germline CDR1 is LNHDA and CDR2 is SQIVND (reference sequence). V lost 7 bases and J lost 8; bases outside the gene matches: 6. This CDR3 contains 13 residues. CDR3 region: CASKGQGLHTIYF. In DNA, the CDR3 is TGTGCCAGTAAGGGACAGGGACTGCACACCATATATTTT.

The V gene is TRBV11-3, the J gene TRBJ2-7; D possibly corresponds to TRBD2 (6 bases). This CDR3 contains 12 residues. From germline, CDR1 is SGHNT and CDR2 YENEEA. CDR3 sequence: CASSGDSDEQYF. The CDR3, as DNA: TGTGCGAGCTCGGGGGACTCGGACGAGCAGTACTTC. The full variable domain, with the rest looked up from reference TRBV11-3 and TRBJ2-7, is EAGVVQSPRYKIIEKKQPVAFWCNPISGHNTLYWYLQNLGQGPELLIRYENEEAVDDSQLPKDRFSAERLKGVDSTLKIQPAELGDSAVYLCASSGDSDEQYFGPGTRLTVT.

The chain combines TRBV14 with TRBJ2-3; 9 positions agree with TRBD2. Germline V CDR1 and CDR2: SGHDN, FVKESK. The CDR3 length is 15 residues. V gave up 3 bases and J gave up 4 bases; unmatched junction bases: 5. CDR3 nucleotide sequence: TGTGCCAGCAGCCAGAATAGCGGGGGTGCAGATACGCAGTATTTT. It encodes CASSQNSGGADTQYF.

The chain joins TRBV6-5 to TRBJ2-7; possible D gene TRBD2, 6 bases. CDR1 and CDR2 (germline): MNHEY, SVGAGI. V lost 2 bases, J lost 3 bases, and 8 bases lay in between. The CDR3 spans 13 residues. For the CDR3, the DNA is TGTGCCAGCAGTTACGCCGGGAGCTACGAGCAGTACTTC. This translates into CASSYAGSYEQYF.

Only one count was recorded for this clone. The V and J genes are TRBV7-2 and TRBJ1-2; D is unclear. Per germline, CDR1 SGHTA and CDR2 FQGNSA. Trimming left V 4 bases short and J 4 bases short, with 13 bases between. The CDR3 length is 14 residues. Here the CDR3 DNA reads TGTGCCAGCAGCTCCCCCGGAGCCGCCTATGGCTACACCTTC. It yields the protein CASSSPGAAYGYTF.

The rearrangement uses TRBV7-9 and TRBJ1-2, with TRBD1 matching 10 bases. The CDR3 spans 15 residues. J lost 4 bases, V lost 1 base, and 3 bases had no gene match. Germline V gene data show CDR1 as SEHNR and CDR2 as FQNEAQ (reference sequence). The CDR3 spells CASSLGDRGTYGYTF. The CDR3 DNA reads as TGTGCCAGCAGCTTAGGGGACAGGGGAACCTATGGCTACACCTTC.

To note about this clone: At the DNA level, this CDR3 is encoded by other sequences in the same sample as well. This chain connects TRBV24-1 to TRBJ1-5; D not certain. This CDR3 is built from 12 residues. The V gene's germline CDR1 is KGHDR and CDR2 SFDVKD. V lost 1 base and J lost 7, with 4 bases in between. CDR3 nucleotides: TGTGCCACCAGTGATTTTGGACAGCCCCAGCATTTT. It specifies CATSDFGQPQHF.

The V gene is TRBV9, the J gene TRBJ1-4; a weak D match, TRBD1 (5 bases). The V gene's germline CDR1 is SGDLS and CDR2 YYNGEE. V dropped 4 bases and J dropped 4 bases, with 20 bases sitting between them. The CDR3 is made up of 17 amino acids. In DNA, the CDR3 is TGTGCCAGCAGCCAAACAATAGGACAAGGACTTAATGAAAAACTGTTTTTT. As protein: CASSQTIGQGLNEKLFF.

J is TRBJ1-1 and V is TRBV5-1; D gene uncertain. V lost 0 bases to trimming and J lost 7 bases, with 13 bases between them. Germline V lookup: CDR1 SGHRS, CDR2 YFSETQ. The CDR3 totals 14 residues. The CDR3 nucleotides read TGCGCCAGCAGCTTGGAGGGTCCGGGTATTGAAGCTTTCTTT. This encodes CASSLEGPGIEAFF.

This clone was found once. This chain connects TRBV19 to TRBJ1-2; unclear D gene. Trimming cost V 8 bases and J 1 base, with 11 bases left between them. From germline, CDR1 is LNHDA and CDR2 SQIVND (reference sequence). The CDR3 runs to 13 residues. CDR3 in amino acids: CASGSEGNYGYTF. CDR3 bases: TGTGCCAGTGGCTCGGAGGGTAACTATGGCTACACCTTC.

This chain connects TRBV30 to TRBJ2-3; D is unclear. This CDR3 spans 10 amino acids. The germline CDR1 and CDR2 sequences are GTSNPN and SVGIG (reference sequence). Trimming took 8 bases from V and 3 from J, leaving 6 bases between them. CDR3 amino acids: CAGRTDTQYF. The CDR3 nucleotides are TGTGCCGGACGGACAGATACGCAGTATTTT.

The CDR3 DNA follows: TGCGCCAGCAGCATGGGTACAACCCCTAACTATGGCTACACCTTC. It specifies CASSMGTTPNYGYTF. This rearrangement joins TRBV5-1 to TRBJ1-2; D unclear. V was clipped by 4 bases and J by 0 bases, with 13 bases between them. The CDR3 covers 15 residues. Germline-derived CDR1 and CDR2 are SGHRS and YFSETQ. The variable domain in full, completed from reference TRBV5-1 and TRBJ1-2, reads KAGVTQTPRYLIKTRGQQVTLSCSPISGHRSVSWYQQTPGQGLQFLFEYFSETQRNKGNFPGRFSGRQFSNSRSEMNVSTLELGDSALYLCASSMGTTPNYGYTFGSGTRLTVV.